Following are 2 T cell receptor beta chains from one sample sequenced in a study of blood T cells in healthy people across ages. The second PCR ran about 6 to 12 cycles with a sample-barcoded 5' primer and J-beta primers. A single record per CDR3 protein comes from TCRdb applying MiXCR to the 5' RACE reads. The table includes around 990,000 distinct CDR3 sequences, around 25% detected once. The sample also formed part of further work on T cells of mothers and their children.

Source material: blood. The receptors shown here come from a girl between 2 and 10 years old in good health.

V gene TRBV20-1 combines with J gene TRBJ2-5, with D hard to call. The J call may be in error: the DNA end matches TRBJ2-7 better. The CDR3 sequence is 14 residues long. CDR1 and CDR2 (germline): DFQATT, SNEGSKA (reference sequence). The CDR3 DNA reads TGCAGTGCTAGAGATAGAGTGGGCGGATACGAGCAGTACTTC. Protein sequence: CSARDRVGGYEQYF.

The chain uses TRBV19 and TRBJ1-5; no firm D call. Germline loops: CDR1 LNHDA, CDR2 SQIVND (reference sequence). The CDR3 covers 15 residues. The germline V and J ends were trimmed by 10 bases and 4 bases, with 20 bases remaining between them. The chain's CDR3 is CATSRSGDGNQPQHF. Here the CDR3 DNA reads TGTGCCACCTCTAGGTCCGGGGATGGGAATCAGCCCCAGCATTTT.